The next 24 T cell receptor beta chains were all read from a single sample in a study of T cell responses to AZD1222 COVID-19 vaccine. Generated by immunoSEQ multiplex PCR, the TCRdb table keeps only in-frame clones and is missing some. The sample holds approximately 150,000 clones, 85% to 95% seen once. The sequenced sample was peripheral blood, obtained on day 0 of AZD1222 vaccination. The source of these receptors is an adult in good health.

This chain uses TRBV13 with TRBJ1-2; TRBD1 is a possible D gene (6 bases). The V gene's germline CDR1 is PRHDT and CDR2 FYEKMQ (reference sequence). Trimming shortened V by 1 base and J by 4 bases, and 13 bases separated the two germline ends. The CDR3 loop spans 15 amino acids. DNA of the CDR3: TGTGCCAGCAGCTTAGTAGGGGGGGTCCCCTATGGCTACACCTTC. It specifies CASSLVGGVPYGYTF.

V usage is TRBV9 and J usage is TRBJ1-6; no clear D. Germline-derived CDR1 and CDR2 are SGDLS and YYNGEE. V was pared by 0 bases and J by 8 bases, with 9 bases between. The CDR3 is 14 residues long. The CDR3 region has the DNA TGTGCCAGCAGCGTAGGTCAGCCCGATTCACCCCTCCACTTT. It codes for CASSVGQPDSPLHF.

The chain couples TRBV19 to TRBJ1-5, with D unresolved. CDR3 length equals 16 residues. The V end lost 9 bases, the J end lost 3 bases, and 21 bases lay between the germline ends. Germline-derived CDR1 and CDR2 are LNHDA and SQIVND (reference sequence). This chain's CDR3 is CASRGREIVYNQPQHF. CDR3 nucleotides: TGTGCCAGCCGAGGGCGTGAGATTGTTTACAATCAGCCCCAGCATTTT.

The rearrangement joins TRBV11-3 to TRBJ1-2; tentative D call: TRBD1 (6 bases). V lost 5 bases and J lost 8, with 12 bases in between. The germline V gene encodes CDR1 SGHNT and CDR2 YENEEA. The CDR3 spans 12 residues. The CDR3 protein is CASSRRQDGYTF. CDR3 sequence (DNA): TGTGCCAGCAGCCGGCGACAGGACGGCTACACCTTC.

V and J are TRBV6-4 and TRBJ1-1, with a tentative D call TRBD1 (5 bases). The CDR3 totals 14 residues. V lost 6 bases to trimming and J lost 2 bases, with 13 bases between them. Germline V lookup: CDR1 MRHNA, CDR2 SNTAGT. The CDR3 bases are TGTGCCAGCAGATATGCTGGGGGTAACACTGAAGCTTTCTTT. As protein: CASRYAGGNTEAFF.

This chain uses TRBV30 with TRBJ1-1; D ambiguous. This CDR3 contains 13 residues. CDR1 and CDR2 (germline): GTSNPN, SVGIG (reference sequence). V was shortened by 2 bases and J by 0 bases, with 7 bases between the two germline ends. This chain's CDR3 is CAWSSFMNTEAFF. In DNA, the CDR3 is TGTGCCTGGAGTAGCTTCATGAACACTGAAGCTTTCTTT.

J is TRBJ1-1 and V is TRBV11-2, with D hard to call. The V end lost 5 bases, the J end lost 4 bases, and 11 bases lay between the germline ends. The CDR3 is 13 residues long. Germline CDR1 is SGHAT and CDR2 is FQNNGV. The CDR3 region has the DNA TGTGCCAGCAGCCTGGACGGAATCACTGAAGCTTTCTTT. Translation: CASSLDGITEAFF. Full variable domain (remainder filled in from reference TRBV11-2 and TRBJ1-1): EAGVAQSPRYKIIEKRQSVAFWCNPISGHATLYWYQQILGQGPKLLIQFQNNGVVDDSQLPKDRFSAERLKGVDSTLKIQPAKLEDSAVYLCASSLDGITEAFFGQGTRLTVV.

This chain uses TRBV5-1 with TRBJ1-4; 12 nucleotides align to TRBD1. J lost 10 bases, V lost 8 bases, and 9 bases had no gene match. In germline, CDR1 is SGHRS, CDR2 YFSETQ. This CDR3 comprises 14 residues. CDR3 region: CASRPGQGALKLFF. The CDR3 coding sequence is TGCGCCAGTCGACCGGGACAGGGGGCGTTAAAACTGTTTTTT.

This chain links TRBV24-1 with TRBJ1-5; possible D gene TRBD1, 5 bases. CDR3 length equals 16 residues. Germline assignment: CDR1 KGHDR and CDR2 SFDVKD. The V end was cut by 0 bases, the J end by 5 bases, with 13 bases between. CDR3 sequence reads: CATSDLQRGGHQPQHF. Here the CDR3 DNA reads TGTGCCACCAGTGATTTGCAGAGGGGTGGGCATCAGCCCCAGCATTTT.

The chain recombines TRBV3-1 (or the pseudogene TRBV3-2) with TRBJ1-2; possible D gene TRBD1, 6 bases. There are 15 residues in the CDR3. In germline, CDR1 is LGHDT, CDR2 YNNKEL (reference sequence). The V gene lost 0 bases and the J gene lost 8 bases, with 16 bases spanning the gap. In nucleotides, the CDR3 is TGTGCCAGCAGCCAAGAAAGGGGGGTTGGAGTCGGCTACACCTTC. Protein product: CASSQERGVGVGYTF.

This sequence joins TRBV19 and TRBJ1-1; 9 bases align to TRBD1. Germline trimming cut 5 bases from V and 0 bases from J; bases unmatched to any gene: 10. The CDR3 consists of 17 residues. Looked up from germline, CDR1 is LNHDA and CDR2 is SQIVND (reference sequence). This chain's CDR3 is CASSVGQGIRMNTEAFF. The CDR3 DNA follows: TGTGCCAGTAGTGTGGGACAGGGAATTCGCATGAACACTGAAGCTTTCTTT.

V usage is TRBV13 and J usage is TRBJ2-7; 9 bases align to TRBD1. The length of the CDR3 is 15 residues. J was trimmed by 5 bases and V by 0 bases; bases with no gene match: 5. Looked up from germline, CDR1 is PRHDT and CDR2 is FYEKMQ (reference sequence). The CDR3, as DNA: TGTGCCAGCAGCTTAGGCATGAGACAGGGGGACGAGCAGTACTTC. Translation gives CASSLGMRQGDEQYF.

The V and J genes are TRBV9 and TRBJ2-3; D unclear. V shed 2 bases and J shed 4 bases, with 8 bases lying between them. Germline V gives CDR1 SGDLS, CDR2 YYNGEE. This CDR3 comprises 13 residues. The CDR3 sequence is CASSVVTSDTQYF. The CDR3 bases are TGTGCCAGCAGCGTCGTTACCTCAGATACGCAGTATTTT.

This clone was seen just once. V gene TRBV4-2 combines with J gene TRBJ1-6; 7 bases are shared with TRBD1. Germline loops: CDR1 LGHNA, CDR2 YNFKEQ. The CDR3 sequence is 14 residues long. V was pared by 5 bases and J by 9 bases, with 7 bases of the junction left unmatched. The CDR3 bases are TGTGCCAGCAGCTATGACAGGGTTAGTTCACCCCTCCACTTT. This gives the protein CASSYDRVSSPLHF.

This clone was observed a few times. The chain carries TRBV25-1 and TRBJ1-1, with 7 bases identical to TRBD1. V trimming: 3 bases; J trimming: 0 bases; junction bases outside the gene matches: 7. CDR3 length equals 16 residues. CDR1 MGHDK and CDR2 SYGVNS come from the germline V gene. CDR3 loop: CASSDGMGQLNTEAFF. CDR3 nucleotide sequence: TGTGCCAGCAGTGATGGAATGGGACAGCTGAACACTGAAGCTTTCTTT.

V and J are TRBV18 and TRBJ2-1; 9 bases are shared with TRBD1. The length of the CDR3 is 14 residues. With V trimmed by 4 bases and J by 7 bases, 5 bases remained unmatched. The germline gives CDR1 KGHSH, CDR2 LQKENI. DNA of the CDR3: TGTGCCAGCTCACGGGCGACAGGGGGTAATGAGCAGTTCTTC. Translated: CASSRATGGNEQFF.

V and J are TRBV7-2 and TRBJ2-6; weak D call: TRBD1 (6 bases). The V end was cut by 4 bases, the J end by 1 base, with 11 bases between. CDR3 size: 16 residues. Germline loops: CDR1 SGHTA, CDR2 FQGNSA. This chain's CDR3 is CASSYPGQSGANVLTF. The CDR3 DNA sequence: TGTGCCAGCAGCTACCCCGGACAGTCTGGGGCCAACGTCCTGACTTTC.

The rearrangement uses TRBV5-1 and TRBJ1-1, with D possibly matching TRBD1 (6 bases). This CDR3 region has 16 residues. The germline CDR1 and CDR2 sequences are SGHRS and YFSETQ. The V and J ends lost 0 bases and 4 bases respectively, with 16 bases between them. CDR3 sequence: CASSLASGGSSTEAFF. As DNA, the CDR3 is TGCGCCAGCAGCTTGGCTTCGGGGGGCTCGAGCACTGAAGCTTTCTTT. Together with reference TRBV5-1 and TRBJ1-1, the CDR3 gives the full variable domain: KAGVTQTPRYLIKTRGQQVTLSCSPISGHRSVSWYQQTPGQGLQFLFEYFSETQRNKGNFPGRFSGRQFSNSRSEMNVSTLELGDSALYLCASSLASGGSSTEAFFGQGTRLTVV.

The chain links TRBV4-3 to TRBJ2-1, with 8 bases identical to TRBD1. This CDR3 is built from 17 residues. Germline values: CDR1 LGHNA, CDR2 YSLEER. The ends lost 0 bases at V and 7 bases at J; junction bases unmatched: 11. DNA of the CDR3: TGCGCCAGCAGCCAAGATCGGCGAGACAGGGGTCGAAATGAGCAGTTCTTC. Protein product: CASSQDRRDRGRNEQFF.

This chain links TRBV10-3 with TRBJ1-2, with D unresolved. This CDR3 contains 13 residues. V lost 4 bases and J lost 7, with 13 bases in between. Germline assignment: CDR1 ENHRY and CDR2 SYGVKD. The CDR3: CAISAPGWGGYTF. Written as DNA, the CDR3 is TGTGCCATCAGTGCTCCGGGGTGGGGTGGCTACACCTTC.

This chain connects TRBV4-3 to TRBJ2-1; D not resolved. Germline CDR1 and CDR2: LGHNA and YSLEER. The length of the CDR3 is 15 residues. The V end was cut by 0 bases, the J end by 0 bases, with 6 bases between. DNA of the CDR3: TGCGCCAGCAGCCAAGAGACCAGCTCCTACAATGAGCAGTTCTTC. Translating gives CASSQETSSYNEQFF.

This chain joins TRBV4-1 and TRBJ2-7; D remains ambiguous. This CDR3 spans 13 amino acids. V shed 5 bases and J shed 0 bases, with 8 bases lying between them. Germline CDR1 is MGHRA and CDR2 is YSYEKL. CDR3 sequence reads: CASSFGPSYEQYF. DNA for the CDR3: TGCGCCAGCAGCTTTGGACCCTCCTACGAGCAGTACTTC.

The V and J genes are TRBV6-5 and TRBJ2-7, with TRBD2 matching 7 bases. In germline, CDR1 is MNHEY, CDR2 SVGAGI. V shed 8 bases and J 5 bases; nucleotides not matched to a gene: 6. The CDR3 extends over 12 amino acids. In nucleotides, the CDR3 is TGTGCCAGCGGGGGGGATCGCGACGAGCAGTACTTC. Its protein is CASGGDRDEQYF.

V gene TRBV5-6 combines with J gene TRBJ1-2; D is unresolved. Germline CDR1 and CDR2: SGHDT and YYEEEE. The germline V and J ends were trimmed by 4 bases and 4 bases, with 17 bases remaining between them. The CDR3 is 15 residues long. CDR3 sequence reads: CASSPAGEQVYGYTF. The CDR3 bases are TGTGCCAGCAGCCCCGCCGGGGAGCAAGTCTATGGCTACACCTTC.